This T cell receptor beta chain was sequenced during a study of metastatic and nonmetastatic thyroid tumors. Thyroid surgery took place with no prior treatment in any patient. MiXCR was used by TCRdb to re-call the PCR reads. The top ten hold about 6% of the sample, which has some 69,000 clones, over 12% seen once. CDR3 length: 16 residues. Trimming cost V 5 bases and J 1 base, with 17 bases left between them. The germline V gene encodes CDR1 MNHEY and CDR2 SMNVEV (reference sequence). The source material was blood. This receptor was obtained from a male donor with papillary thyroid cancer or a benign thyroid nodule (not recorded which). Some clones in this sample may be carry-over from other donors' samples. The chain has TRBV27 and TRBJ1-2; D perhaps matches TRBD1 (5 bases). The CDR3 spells CASSLGWGQNNYGYTF. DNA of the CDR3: TGTGCCAGCAGTCTGGGGTGGGGCCAGAATAACTATGGCTACACCTTC.